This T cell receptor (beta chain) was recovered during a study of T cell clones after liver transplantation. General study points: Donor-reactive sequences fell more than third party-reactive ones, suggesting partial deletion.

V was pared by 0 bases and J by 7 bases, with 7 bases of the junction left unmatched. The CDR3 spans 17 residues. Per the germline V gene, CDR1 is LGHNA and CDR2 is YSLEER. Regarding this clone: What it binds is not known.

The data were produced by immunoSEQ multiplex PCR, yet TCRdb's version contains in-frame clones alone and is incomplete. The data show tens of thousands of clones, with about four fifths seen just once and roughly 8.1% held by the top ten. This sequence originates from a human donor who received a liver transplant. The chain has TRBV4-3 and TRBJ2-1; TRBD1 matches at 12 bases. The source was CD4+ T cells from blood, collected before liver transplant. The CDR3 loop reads CASSQDRGTGGRNEQFF. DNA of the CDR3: TGCGCCAGCAGCCAAGATCGGGGGACAGGGGGCCGGAATGAGCAGTTCTTC.